The entry below describes one T cell receptor (beta chain). Its antigen is still unknown. From germline, CDR1 is DFQATT and CDR2 SNEGSKA (reference sequence). The CDR3 is made up of 11 amino acids. This sample is part of a study of CXCR3-negative and CXCR3-positive naive CD8 T cells. Via 5' RACE with UMI labels, TRB cDNA libraries were prepared. No DNA is given; TCRdb re-called the 5' RACE reads and lists each CDR3 protein once. The sample totals some 28,000 distinct CDR3 sequences. Study-wide results and caveats: Naive CXCR3-positive and CXCR3-negative cells shared similar TRBV-TRBJ usage, unlike memory cells. The level of CXCR3 expression partially decreased after cryopreservation; the majority of assays used fresh PBMCs.

The chain uses TRBV20-1 and TRBJ2-7. The specimen was memory CD8+ T cells from blood. The sequence was collected from a human donor in good health. Some clones in this sample may be carry-over from other donors' samples. The CDR3 loop reads CSASGVYEQYF.